The 13 T cell receptor beta chains below all came from one sample that was sequenced in a study of early T cells in non-severe SARS-CoV-2 infection. MiXCR, applied by TCRdb to the 5' RACE reads, yields one record per CDR3 protein. The sample lists approximately 48,000 distinct CDR3 sequences, approximately 9.4% occurring once. Sequenced: whole blood. The receptor set was obtained from an adult who was a healthcare worker with PCR-confirmed SARS-CoV-2 infection or an uninfected control (not recorded which).

In its sample, this clonotype was seen many times. The genes are TRBV27 and TRBJ2-3; 10 positions agree with TRBD1. This CDR3 is built from 15 residues. Trimming at V came to 2 bases and at J to 4 bases, leaving 3 bases not matched to a gene. The germline gives CDR1 MNHEY, CDR2 SMNVEV (reference sequence). This chain's CDR3 is CASSLGQGVADTQYF. The CDR3 DNA reads as TGTGCCAGCAGTTTAGGACAGGGGGTAGCAGATACGCAGTATTTT.

This chain uses TRBV28 with TRBJ1-1; D gene ambiguous. The CDR3 extends over 10 amino acids. V lost 7 bases to trimming and J lost 4 bases, with 4 bases between them. CDR1 is MDHEN and CDR2 is SYDVKM in the germline V gene. CDR3 region: CASIGTEAFF. In DNA form, the CDR3 reads TGTGCCAGCATAGGCACTGAAGCTTTCTTT.

The table lists this clonotype with many counts. The chain combines TRBV18 with TRBJ2-7; 7 positions agree with TRBD2. The germline gives CDR1 KGHSH, CDR2 LQKENI. The CDR3 spans 14 residues. With V trimmed by 6 bases and J by 3 bases, 8 bases remained unmatched. The CDR3 DNA reads TGTGCCAGCTCCCGTGAAGGACTAGTCTACGAGCAGTACTTC. As protein: CASSREGLVYEQYF.

This clonotype was seen a handful of times. This rearrangement joins TRBV10-3 to TRBJ1-1; TRBD1 is a possible D gene (6 bases). Trimming left V 4 bases short and J 0 bases short, with 15 bases between. Germline V gene data show CDR1 as ENHRY and CDR2 as SYGVKD. The CDR3 is 16 residues long. The CDR3 sequence: CAISVNTGGMNTEAFF. The CDR3 region has the DNA TGTGCCATCAGTGTAAATACTGGGGGCATGAACACTGAAGCTTTCTTT.

This clonotype has only a few counts. The chain uses TRBV6-5 and TRBJ2-7; D might be TRBD1 (5 bases). Trimming cost V 8 bases and J 7 bases, with 15 bases left between them. The CDR3 length is 12 residues. Per germline, CDR1 MNHEY and CDR2 SVGAGI. The CDR3 spells CASLGAGYEQYF. The CDR3, as DNA: TGTGCCAGCCTTGGGGCAGGGTATGAGCAGTACTTC.

This clonotype was observed many times. The chain combines TRBV12-3 or TRBV12-4 with TRBJ2-1, with TRBD1 matching over 7 bases. The CDR3 has 12 amino acids. V was pared by 3 bases and J by 12 bases, with 5 bases of the junction left unmatched. CDR3 sequence (DNA): TGTGCCAGCAGTTTTTCAGGGGGTGGGCAGTTCTTC. Translated: CASSFSGGGQFF.

This clonotype was detected many times. This sequence joins TRBV19 and TRBJ2-5, with D perhaps TRBD1 (5 bases). Between the trimmed V and J ends, which lost 0 bases and 4 bases, there was a span of 15 bases. Germline assignment: CDR1 LNHDA and CDR2 SQIVND (reference sequence). The CDR3 covers 16 residues. The CDR3 DNA is TGTGCCAGTAGTATAGATGGTCTAGGGGTCCCAGAGACCCAGTACTTC. As protein: CASSIDGLGVPETQYF. The complete variable domain, with remaining parts taken from reference TRBV19 and TRBJ2-5, reads DGGITQSPKYLFRKEGQNVTLSCEQNLNHDAMYWYRQDPGQGLRLIYYSQIVNDFQKGDIAEGYSVSREKKESFPLTVTSAQKNPTAFYLCASSIDGLGVPETQYFGPGTRLLVL.

This clonotype was counted a few times. The V call is TRBV6-1, the J call TRBJ2-6; D ambiguous. The CDR3 has 15 amino acids. V was clipped by 3 bases and J by 0 bases, with 6 bases between them. Germline V lookup: CDR1 MNHNS, CDR2 SASEGT. Here the CDR3 DNA reads TGTGCCAGCAGTGATGGATACTCTGGGGCCAACGTCCTGACTTTC. It encodes CASSDGYSGANVLTF.

The sample holds many counts of this clonotype. The chain carries TRBV2 and TRBJ2-6, with 9 bases fitting TRBD2. In germline, CDR1 is SNHLY, CDR2 FYNNEI. The J segment lost 2 bases and the V segment lost 6 bases, leaving 11 bases of the junction unmatched. The CDR3 contains 18 residues. The chain's CDR3 is CASSPGASGIPGANVLTF. The DNA of the CDR3 is TGTGCCAGCAGCCCCGGGGCTAGCGGGATTCCTGGGGCCAACGTCCTGACTTTC. The variable domain in full, completed from reference TRBV2 and TRBJ2-6, reads EPEVTQTPSHQVTQMGQEVILRCVPISNHLYFYWYRQILGQKVEFLVSFYNNEISEKSEIFDDQFSVERPDGSNFTLKIRSTKLEDSAMYFCASSPGASGIPGANVLTFGAGSRLTVL.

This clonotype appeared a few times. The chain uses TRBV29-1 and TRBJ2-1; no clear D gene. The CDR3 length is 15 residues. Trimming left V 0 bases short and J 6 bases short, with 15 bases between. Germline CDR1 reads SQVTM; CDR2 reads ANQGSEA. CDR3 DNA sequence: TGCAGCGTTGAAGATTTAACAGATCGAGGCAATGAGCAGTTCTTC. Its translation is CSVEDLTDRGNEQFF.

This clonotype was seen a handful of times. The rearrangement joins TRBV19 to TRBJ2-7, with D tentatively TRBD1 or TRBD2 (6 bases each). V was trimmed by 3 bases and J by 2 bases, leaving 17 bases between them. In germline, CDR1 is LNHDA, CDR2 SQIVND (reference sequence). This CDR3 is built from 16 residues. The CDR3 region is CASSMALGGGTYEQYF. The DNA of the CDR3 is TGTGCCAGTAGTATGGCCCTAGGGGGAGGAACCTACGAGCAGTACTTC.

This clonotype showed up just a few times. V gene TRBV28 combines with J gene TRBJ1-5, with D hard to call. The ends were cut back, 8 bases at V and 4 bases at J, with 9 bases in the middle. CDR1 MDHEN and CDR2 SYDVKM come from the germline V gene. CDR3 length: 12 residues. The CDR3, as DNA: TGTGCCAGCCTATCCGCGAATCAGCCCCAGCATTTT. Its translation is CASLSANQPQHF.

The chain is built from TRBV7-2 and TRBJ1-3; no reliable D call. V dropped 7 bases and J dropped 0 bases, with 7 bases sitting between them. This CDR3 comprises 13 residues. Germline V lookup: CDR1 SGHTA, CDR2 FQGNSA. CDR3 nucleotide sequence: TGTGCCAGCATCGCGAACTCTGGAAACACCATATATTTT. Translating it yields CASIANSGNTIYF.